This TCR beta chain was captured by sequencing in a study of T cell responses to AZD1222 COVID-19 vaccine. General observations from the study: Females outnumbered males among donors, who were mostly white British; clonal diversity was possibly underestimated.

Germline CDR1 reads SGDLS; CDR2 reads YYNGEE. The V segment lost 1 base and the J segment 0 bases; nucleotides outside the gene matches: 4. The CDR3 spans 16 residues. On this clone: Its antigen remains unknown.

Using immunoSEQ multiplex PCR, the repertoire was profiled, and TCRdb retains in-frame clones only, with some absent. The sample shows some 100,000 clones, 86% of them seen only once. Recipients boosted at about 4 weeks or about 12 weeks are pooled. Sequences were derived from peripheral blood, sampled 28 days after the second AZD1222 dose. This chain joins TRBV9 and TRBJ2-3, with 8 bases aligning to TRBD2. The TCR comes from an adult who received the AZD1222 COVID-19 vaccine. Written as DNA, the CDR3 is TGTGCCAGCAGCGTAAAGCGGGGGCCCAGCACAGATACGCAGTATTTT. Encoded protein: CASSVKRGPSTDTQYF.